The rows below give T cell receptor beta chains drawn from one sample of a study of CD8+ T cells in alopecia areata. The data were produced by immunoSEQ multiplex PCR, yet TCRdb's version contains in-frame clones alone and is incomplete. The data contain some 110,000 clones, around two fifths of them singletons. Sequencing was done on a sample of CD4+ T cells sorted from blood. These receptors all stem from a human donor with alopecia areata. The CDR3 runs from the conserved cysteine through the conserved F or W. The listing skips clone size in some rows; elsewhere it reads once, few, many or a size class.

clone size	V gene	J gene	CDR3 protein
few	TRBV9	TRBJ2-3	CASSVMPHDTQYF
.	TRBV20-1	TRBJ1-1	CSALRTTEAFF
few	TRBV19	TRBJ1-1	CASSIPGQGGAEAFF
.	TRBV9	TRBJ2-5	CASSVSPGLETQYF
.	TRBV2	TRBJ2-7	CASSESSFSYEQYF
.	TRBV5-1	TRBJ2-2	CASSRGTFQLNTGELFF
.	TRBV7-9	TRBJ1-5	CASSLDAGQYQPQHF
.	TRBV2	TRBJ2-5	CANGGAETQYF
.	TRBV30	TRBJ1-2	CAWTALDRGPLYGYTF
few	TRBV27	TRBJ1-2	CASSSDRPNLGYGYTF
.	TRBV5-1	TRBJ1-1	CASRLGVNTEAFF
few	TRBV29-1	TRBJ2-5	CSVETRTGGETQYF
.	TRBV13	TRBJ2-3	CASSSTRRDTQYF
.	TRBV5-1	TRBJ2-1	CASSTVAGVPYNEQFF
few	TRBV6-5	TRBJ2-1	CASSYPGVAGVEQFF